This T cell receptor beta chain was captured by sequencing in a study of cytomegalovirus exposure and HLA in healthy donors. Broader study findings: Confirmation in vitro established that three CMV-associated chains were specific for CMV antigens. Reports indicate that TCR beta sequences accurately predicted the HLA-A and HLA-B alleles of most subjects.

Germline V gene lookup returns CDR1 GTSNPN and CDR2 SVGIG (reference sequence). Trimming took 3 bases from V and 5 from J; bases not matched to a gene: 7. The length of the CDR3 is 14 residues. To note about this clone: No antigen is known for it.

PCR involved 60 Vbeta and 13 Jbeta primers. Measured with immunoSEQ multiplex PCR; TCRdb has only the in-frame clones, and not every one. The sample data list tens of thousands of clones. V and J are TRBV30 and TRBJ2-5; 9 bases agree with TRBD2. The TCR sequence derives from a man in his forties in good health and CMV-seronegative. The sample was PBMCs. The CDR3 bases are TGTGCCTGGAGAGGACTAGCGAACACGGAGACCCAGTACTTC. This codes for CAWRGLANTETQYF.